This T cell receptor (beta chain) derives from a study of T cell repertoires in chronic hepatitis B (dated by TCRdb to the late 2010s). Concerning this clone: Its antigen target is currently unknown. Base qualities were left out, and no much larger clone turns up one base away.

Library preparation employed the immunoSEQ multiplex PCR assay. TCRdb's version of the immuneACCESS table is confined to in-frame rearrangements and falls short of the full clone set. An unresolved V gene accounts for under half of the shortfall where checked; the remainder is of unknown origin. The sample includes 500 to 800 clones, with 75% to 85% observed a single time. Together, the top ten hold about 16% of the sample. Per the germline V gene (reference sequence), MNHEY is the CDR1 and SMNVEV is the CDR2. V was cut back by 6 bases and J by 1 base, leaving a gap of 14 bases between them. Including the terminal cysteine and phenylalanine, the CDR3 comprises 15 residues. The retained sequence is limited to the CDR3, 45 bases, with the frame set at the first base.

The specimen sequenced was total CD8+ T cells from PBMCs. The TCR was taken from a human donor with chronic hepatitis B virus infection. This sequence uses TRBV27 and TRBJ2-3, with a tentative D gene TRBD1 over 7 matching bases. The CDR3: CASREGATRTDTQYF. The DNA reads TGTGCCAGCAGGGAGGGGGCGACCCGCACAGATACGCAGTATTTT.